The clone carrying this TCR beta chain was picked up many times. The data were taken from a study of Graves' ophthalmopathy and Graves' hyperthyroidism. The evidence that diagnosis relied on was clinical symptoms, serum thyroxine, TRAb, thyroid ultrasound and orbital computed tomography. Out of 9 to 10 ml of fresh peripheral blood, PBMCs were obtained. Germline trimming cut 4 bases from V and 7 bases from J; bases unmatched to any gene: 6. Germline V gene sequence: CDR1 LNHDA, CDR2 SQIVND (reference sequence). The CDR3 extends over 15 amino acids. Transcripts of RNA were the source for amplifying TCR beta CDR3 regions. Investigators did first-round RT-PCR with HTBI primers, then second-round multiplex PCR. Via MiXCR, TCRdb re-called the multiplex PCR reads, giving one row per CDR3 protein. The table records around 400,000 distinct CDR3 sequences, 15% to 20% of them present only once.

The gene calls are TRBV19 and TRBJ2-2; 10 bases agree with TRBD1. Sequencing used peripheral blood. This sequence was found in a young woman with Graves' ophthalmopathy. CDR3 amino acids: CASSTPGQGFGELFF. As DNA, the CDR3 is TGTGCCAGTAGTACCCCGGGACAGGGGTTCGGGGAGCTGTTTTTT.